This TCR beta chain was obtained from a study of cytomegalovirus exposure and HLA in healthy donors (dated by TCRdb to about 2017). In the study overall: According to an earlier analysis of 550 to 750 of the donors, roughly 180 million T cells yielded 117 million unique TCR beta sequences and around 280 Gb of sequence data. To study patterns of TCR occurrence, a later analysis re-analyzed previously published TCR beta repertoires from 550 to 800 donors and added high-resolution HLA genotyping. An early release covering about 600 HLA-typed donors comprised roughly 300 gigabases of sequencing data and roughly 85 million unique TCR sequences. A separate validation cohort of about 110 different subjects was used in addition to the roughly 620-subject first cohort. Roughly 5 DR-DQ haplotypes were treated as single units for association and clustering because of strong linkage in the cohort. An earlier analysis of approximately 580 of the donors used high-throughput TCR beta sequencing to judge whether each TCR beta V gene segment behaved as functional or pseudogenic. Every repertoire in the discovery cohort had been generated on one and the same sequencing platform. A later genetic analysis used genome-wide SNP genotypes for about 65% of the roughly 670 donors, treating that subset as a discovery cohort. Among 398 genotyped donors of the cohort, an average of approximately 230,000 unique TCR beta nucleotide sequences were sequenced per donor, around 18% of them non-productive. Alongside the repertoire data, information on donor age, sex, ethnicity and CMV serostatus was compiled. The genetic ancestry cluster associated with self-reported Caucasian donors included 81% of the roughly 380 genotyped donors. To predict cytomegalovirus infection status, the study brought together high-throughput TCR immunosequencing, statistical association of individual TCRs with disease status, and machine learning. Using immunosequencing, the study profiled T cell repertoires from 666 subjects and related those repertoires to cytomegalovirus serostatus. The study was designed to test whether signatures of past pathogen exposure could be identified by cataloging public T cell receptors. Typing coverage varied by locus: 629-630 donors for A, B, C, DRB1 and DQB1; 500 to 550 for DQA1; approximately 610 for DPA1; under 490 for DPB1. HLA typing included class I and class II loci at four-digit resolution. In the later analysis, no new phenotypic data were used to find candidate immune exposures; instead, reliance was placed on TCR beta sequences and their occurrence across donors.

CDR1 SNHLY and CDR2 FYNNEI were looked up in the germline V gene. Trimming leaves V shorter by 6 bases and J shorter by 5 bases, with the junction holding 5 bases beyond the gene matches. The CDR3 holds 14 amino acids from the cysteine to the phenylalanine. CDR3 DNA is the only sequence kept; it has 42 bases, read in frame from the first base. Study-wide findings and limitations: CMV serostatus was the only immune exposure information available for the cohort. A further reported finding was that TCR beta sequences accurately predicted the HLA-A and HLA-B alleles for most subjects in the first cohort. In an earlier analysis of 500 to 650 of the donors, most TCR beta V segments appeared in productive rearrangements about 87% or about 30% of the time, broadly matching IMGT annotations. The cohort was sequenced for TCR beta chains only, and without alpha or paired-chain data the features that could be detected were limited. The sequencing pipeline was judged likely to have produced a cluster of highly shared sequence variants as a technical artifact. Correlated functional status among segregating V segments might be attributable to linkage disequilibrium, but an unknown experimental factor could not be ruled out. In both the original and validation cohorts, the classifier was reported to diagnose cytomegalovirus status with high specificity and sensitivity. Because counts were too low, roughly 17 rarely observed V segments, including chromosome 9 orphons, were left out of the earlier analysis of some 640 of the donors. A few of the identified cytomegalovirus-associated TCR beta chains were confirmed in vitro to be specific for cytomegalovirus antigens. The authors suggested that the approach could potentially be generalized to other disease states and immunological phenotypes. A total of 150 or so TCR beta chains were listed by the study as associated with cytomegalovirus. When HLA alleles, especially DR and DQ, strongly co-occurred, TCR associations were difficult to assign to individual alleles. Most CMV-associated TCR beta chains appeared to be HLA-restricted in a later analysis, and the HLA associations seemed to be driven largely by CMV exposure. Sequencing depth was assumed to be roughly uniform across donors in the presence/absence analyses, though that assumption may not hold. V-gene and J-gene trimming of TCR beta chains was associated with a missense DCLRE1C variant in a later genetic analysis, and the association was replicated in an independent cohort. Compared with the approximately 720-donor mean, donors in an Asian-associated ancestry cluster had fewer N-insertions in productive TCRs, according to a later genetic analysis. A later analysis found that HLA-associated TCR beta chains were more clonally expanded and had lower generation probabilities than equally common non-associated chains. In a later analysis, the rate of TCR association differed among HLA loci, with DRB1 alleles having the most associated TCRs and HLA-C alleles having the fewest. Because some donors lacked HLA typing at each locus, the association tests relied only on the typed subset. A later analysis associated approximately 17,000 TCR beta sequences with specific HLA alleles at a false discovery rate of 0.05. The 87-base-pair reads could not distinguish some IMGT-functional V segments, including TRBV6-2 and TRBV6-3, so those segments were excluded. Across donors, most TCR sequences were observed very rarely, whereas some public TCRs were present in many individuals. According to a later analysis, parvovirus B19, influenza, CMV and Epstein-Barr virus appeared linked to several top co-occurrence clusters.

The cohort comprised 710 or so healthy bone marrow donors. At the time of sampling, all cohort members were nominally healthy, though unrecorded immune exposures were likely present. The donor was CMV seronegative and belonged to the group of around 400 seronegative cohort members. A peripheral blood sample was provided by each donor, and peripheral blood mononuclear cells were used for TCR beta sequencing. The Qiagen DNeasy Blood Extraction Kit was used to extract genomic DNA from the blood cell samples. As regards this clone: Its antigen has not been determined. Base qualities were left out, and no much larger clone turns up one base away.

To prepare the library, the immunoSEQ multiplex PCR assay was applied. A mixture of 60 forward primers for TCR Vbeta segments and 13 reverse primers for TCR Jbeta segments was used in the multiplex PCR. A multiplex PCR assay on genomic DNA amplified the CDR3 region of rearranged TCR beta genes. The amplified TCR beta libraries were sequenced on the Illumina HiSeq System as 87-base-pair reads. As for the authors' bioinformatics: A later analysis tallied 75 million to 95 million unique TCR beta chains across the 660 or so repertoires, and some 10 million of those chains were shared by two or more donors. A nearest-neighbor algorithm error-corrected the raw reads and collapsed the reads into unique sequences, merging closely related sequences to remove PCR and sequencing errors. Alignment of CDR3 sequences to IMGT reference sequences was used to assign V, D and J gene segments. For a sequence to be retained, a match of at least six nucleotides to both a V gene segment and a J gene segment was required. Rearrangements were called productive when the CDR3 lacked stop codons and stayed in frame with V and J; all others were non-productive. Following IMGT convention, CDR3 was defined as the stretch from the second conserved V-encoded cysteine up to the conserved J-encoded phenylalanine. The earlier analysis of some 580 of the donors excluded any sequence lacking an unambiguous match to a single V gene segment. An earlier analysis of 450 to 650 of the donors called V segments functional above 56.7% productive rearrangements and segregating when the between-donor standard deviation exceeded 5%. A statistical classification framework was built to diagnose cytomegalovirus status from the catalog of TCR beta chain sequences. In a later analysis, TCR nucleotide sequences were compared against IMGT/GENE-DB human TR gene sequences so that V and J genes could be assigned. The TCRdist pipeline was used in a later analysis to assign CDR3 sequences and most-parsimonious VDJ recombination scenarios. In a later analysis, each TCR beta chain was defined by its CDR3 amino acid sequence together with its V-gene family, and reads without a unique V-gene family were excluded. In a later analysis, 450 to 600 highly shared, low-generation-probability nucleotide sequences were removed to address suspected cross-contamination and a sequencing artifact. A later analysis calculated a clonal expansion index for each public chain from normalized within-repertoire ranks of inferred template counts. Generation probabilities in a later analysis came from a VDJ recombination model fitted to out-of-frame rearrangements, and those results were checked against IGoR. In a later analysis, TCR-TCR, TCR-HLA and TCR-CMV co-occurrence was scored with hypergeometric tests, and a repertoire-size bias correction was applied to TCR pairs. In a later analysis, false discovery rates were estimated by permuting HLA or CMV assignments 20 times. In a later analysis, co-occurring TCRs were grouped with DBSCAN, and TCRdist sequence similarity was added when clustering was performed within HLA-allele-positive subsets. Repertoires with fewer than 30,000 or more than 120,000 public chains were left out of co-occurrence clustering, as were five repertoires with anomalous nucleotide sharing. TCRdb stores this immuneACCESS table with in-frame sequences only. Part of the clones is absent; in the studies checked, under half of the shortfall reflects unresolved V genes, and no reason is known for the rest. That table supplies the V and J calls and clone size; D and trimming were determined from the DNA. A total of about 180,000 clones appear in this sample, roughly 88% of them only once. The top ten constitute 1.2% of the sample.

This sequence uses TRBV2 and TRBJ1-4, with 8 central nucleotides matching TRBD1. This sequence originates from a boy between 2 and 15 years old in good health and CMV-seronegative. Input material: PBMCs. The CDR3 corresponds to CASSGRTGNEKLFF. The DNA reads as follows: TGTGCCAGCAGCGGAAGGACAGGGAATGAAAAACTGTTTTTT.